This TCR beta chain was recovered during a study of shared clonotypes between healthy human individuals. The repertoire was sequenced with immunoSEQ multiplex PCR; TCRdb's copy has only in-frame clones and lacks some. Of fewer than 1 million clones listed, roughly 96% are singletons. This clone has just one count. Its target is unknown. Study findings and constraints: Memory subsets generally showed smaller estimated richness than naive subsets did. Lower generation probabilities were found for non-shared clonotypes than for those shared by all four donors.

Terminally differentiated effector memory CD45RA+ cells were excluded from the naive CD8 cells, which were CD45RO-negative and positively selected for CCR7. V lost 3 bases to trimming and J lost 2 bases; unmatched junction nucleotides: 13. Per the germline V gene, CDR1 is SGHTA and CDR2 is FQGNSA. This CDR3 comprises 17 residues. Sequencing input: naive CD8+ T cells sorted from blood. The sequence derives from a man aged 30 to 45 in good health. V is TRBV7-2 and J is TRBJ2-7, with TRBD2 matching over 7 bases. Here the CDR3 DNA reads TGTGCCAGCAGCTTCGGACTCTTGGCGGGAGACCCCTACGAGCAGTACTTC. This codes for CASSFGLLAGDPYEQYF.